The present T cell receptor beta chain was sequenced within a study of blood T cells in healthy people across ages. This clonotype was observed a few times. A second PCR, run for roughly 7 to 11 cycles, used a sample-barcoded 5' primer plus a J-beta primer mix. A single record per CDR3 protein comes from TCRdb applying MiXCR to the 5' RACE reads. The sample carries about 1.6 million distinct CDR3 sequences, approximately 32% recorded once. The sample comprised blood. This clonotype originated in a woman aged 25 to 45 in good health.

The CDR3 reads CASSPDFSGANVLTF. The CDR3 nucleotides read TGTGCCAGCAGTCCGGACTTTTCTGGGGCCAACGTCCTGACTTTC. The chain uses TRBV6-1 and TRBJ2-6, with a weak D call TRBD2 (5 bases). V was trimmed by 5 bases and J by 1 base, leaving 9 bases between them. The CDR3 runs to 15 residues. Germline V gene data show CDR1 as MNHNS and CDR2 as SASEGT.